The TCR beta chain under discussion was sequenced for a study of blood T cell repertoires in COVID-19. Across the study: Collection of acute and convalescent COVID-19 samples took place in the United States, Italy and Spain.

Germline V gives CDR1 LGHDT, CDR2 YNNKEL (reference sequence). V was pared by 6 bases and J by 8 bases, with 6 bases of the junction left unmatched. The CDR3 contains 12 residues. Libraries were prepared by immunoSEQ multiplex PCR; TCRdb keeps only in-frame clonotypes and omits some of them. There are 410,000 or so clones in the sample; 80% to 90% occur only once, and 1.4% lies in the top ten. The rearrangement joins TRBV3-1 (or the pseudogene TRBV3-2) to TRBJ1-2; 7 bases align to TRBD1. The sequenced material came from peripheral blood. This receptor was obtained from a woman aged 25-40 years with active or convalescent COVID-19. CDR3: CASRGTAEGYTF. The CDR3, as DNA: TGTGCCAGCAGGGGGACAGCTGAGGGCTACACCTTC.